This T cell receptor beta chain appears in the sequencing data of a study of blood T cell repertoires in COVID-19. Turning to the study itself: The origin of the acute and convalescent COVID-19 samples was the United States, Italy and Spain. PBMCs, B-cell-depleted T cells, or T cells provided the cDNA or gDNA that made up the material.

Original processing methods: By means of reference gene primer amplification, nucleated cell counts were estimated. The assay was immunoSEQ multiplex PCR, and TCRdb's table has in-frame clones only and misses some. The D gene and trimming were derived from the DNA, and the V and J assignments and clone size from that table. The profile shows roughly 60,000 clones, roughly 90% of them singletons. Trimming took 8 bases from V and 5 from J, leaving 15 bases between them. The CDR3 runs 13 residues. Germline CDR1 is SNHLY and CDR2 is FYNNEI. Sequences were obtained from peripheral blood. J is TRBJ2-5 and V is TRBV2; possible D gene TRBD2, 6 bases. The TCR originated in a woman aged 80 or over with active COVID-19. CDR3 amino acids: CASGRSGRETQYF. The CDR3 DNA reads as TGTGCCAGCGGGAGGAGTGGGCGGGAGACCCAGTACTTC.